This T cell receptor beta chain was observed in a study of cytomegalovirus exposure and HLA in healthy donors. The study, taken as a whole, reports: Across all donors, roughly uniform sequencing depth was an assumption of the presence/absence analyses.

Comments on this clone: Its antigen is still unknown.

The CDR3 totals 17 residues. V was clipped by 7 bases and J by 0 bases, with 19 bases between them. CDR1 and CDR2 from the germline V gene are MGHRA and YSYEKL. The PCR was carried out with 60 Vbeta primers and 13 Jbeta primers. Sequencing was performed with immunoSEQ multiplex PCR; in TCRdb, only in-frame clones are kept and a portion is missing. This sample contains 150,000 to 200,000 clones. This rearrangement joins TRBV4-1 to TRBJ1-3; unclear D gene. The sequenced sample consisted of PBMCs. The sequence was collected from a man aged 25-45 years in good health and CMV-seronegative. The CDR3 DNA reads TGCGCCAGCAAGGAGGTTATGCGCCCTCGCTCTGGAAACACCATATATTTT. It is translated as CASKEVMRPRSGNTIYF.